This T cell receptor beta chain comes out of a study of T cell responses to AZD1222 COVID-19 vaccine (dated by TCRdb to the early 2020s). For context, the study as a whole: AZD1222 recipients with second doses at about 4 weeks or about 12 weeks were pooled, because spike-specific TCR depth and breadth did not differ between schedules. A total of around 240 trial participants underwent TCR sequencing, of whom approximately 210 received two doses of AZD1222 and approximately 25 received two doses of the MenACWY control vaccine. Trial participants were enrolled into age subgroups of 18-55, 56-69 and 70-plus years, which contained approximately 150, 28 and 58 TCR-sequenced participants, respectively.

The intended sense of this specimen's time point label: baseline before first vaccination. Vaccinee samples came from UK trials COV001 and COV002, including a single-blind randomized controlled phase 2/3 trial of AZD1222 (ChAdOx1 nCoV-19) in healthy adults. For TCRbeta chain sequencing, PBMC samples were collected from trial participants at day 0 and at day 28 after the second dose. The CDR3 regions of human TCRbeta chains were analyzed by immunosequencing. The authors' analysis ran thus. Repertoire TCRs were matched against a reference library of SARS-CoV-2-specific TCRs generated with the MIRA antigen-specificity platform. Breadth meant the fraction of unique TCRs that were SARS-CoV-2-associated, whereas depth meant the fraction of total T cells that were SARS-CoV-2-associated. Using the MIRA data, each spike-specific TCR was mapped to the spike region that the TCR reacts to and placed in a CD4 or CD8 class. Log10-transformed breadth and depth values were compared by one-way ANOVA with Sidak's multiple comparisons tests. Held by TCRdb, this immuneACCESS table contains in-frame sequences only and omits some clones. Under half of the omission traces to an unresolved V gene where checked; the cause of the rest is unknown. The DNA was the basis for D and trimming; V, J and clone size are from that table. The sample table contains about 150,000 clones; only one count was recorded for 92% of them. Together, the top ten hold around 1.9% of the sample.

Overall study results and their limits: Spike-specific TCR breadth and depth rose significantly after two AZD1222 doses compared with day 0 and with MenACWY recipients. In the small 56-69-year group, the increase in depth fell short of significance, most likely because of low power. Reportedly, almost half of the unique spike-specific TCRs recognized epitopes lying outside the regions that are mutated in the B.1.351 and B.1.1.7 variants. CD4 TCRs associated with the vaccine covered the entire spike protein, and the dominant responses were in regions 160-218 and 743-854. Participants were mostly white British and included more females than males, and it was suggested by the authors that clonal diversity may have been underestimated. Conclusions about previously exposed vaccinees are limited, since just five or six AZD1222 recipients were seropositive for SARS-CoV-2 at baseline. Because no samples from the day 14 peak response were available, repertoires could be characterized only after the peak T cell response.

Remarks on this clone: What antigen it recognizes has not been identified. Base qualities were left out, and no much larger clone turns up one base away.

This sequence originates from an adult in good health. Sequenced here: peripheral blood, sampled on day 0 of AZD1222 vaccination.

The DNA reads TGTGCTAGTGGTCCACCCGCCACCGGCACTGAAGCTTTCTTT. This sequence encodes CASGPPATGTEAFF. This sequence uses TRBV12-5 and TRBJ1-1; the D gene assignment is ambiguous. In the germline V gene, CDR1 corresponds to LGHNT and CDR2 to FRNRAP. The CDR3 numbers 14 residues from cysteine through phenylalanine. The read is trimmed to its CDR3 DNA, 42 bases read in frame from base 1. The junction shows trimming of 5 bases on V and 4 bases on J, plus 14 bases between the germline ends.